Sequencing of this T cell receptor beta chain was carried out in a study of T cells expressing NK-cell markers. On the study more broadly: Investigators obtained TCR beta repertoires from sorted CD3+CD56+NKG2C+, CD3+CD56+NKG2C- and CD3+CD56-NKG2C+ T cells. Study-level findings and limits: It was still unclear whether expanded NKG2C+ T cell clones were HCMV specific. Roughly 6 of the donors carried dominant NKG2C+ clonotypes that took up roughly 1.0-8% of their CD8+ T cells.

TCRdb reprocessed the 5' RACE reads and reports one entry per CDR3 protein, with no DNA. The listing contains a few hundred thousand distinct CDR3 sequences. The germline CDR1 and CDR2 sequences are SQVTM and ANQGSEA. CDR3 size: 17 residues. Regarding this clonotype: The antigen is undetermined.

This rearrangement joins TRBV29-1 to TRBJ1-5; TCRdb lists TRBD1, though no DNA is available to test this call. The sequence came from a man aged 18-30 years in good health. Sequenced: blood T cells: a sorted CD56 or NKG2C T cell subset, CD4+ or CD8+ T cells, or bulk PBMC T cells (not recorded which). CDR3 protein: CSVEGLWGTYSNQPQHF.